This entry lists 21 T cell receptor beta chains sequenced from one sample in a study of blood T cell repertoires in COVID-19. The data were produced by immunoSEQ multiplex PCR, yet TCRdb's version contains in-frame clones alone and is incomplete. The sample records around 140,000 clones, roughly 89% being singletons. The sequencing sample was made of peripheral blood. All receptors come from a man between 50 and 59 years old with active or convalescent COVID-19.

The CDR3 reads CASSRSINEQFF. The DNA of the CDR3 is TGTGCCAGCAGCCGATCTATCAATGAGCAGTTCTTC. The chain recombines TRBV7-9 with TRBJ2-1; D is undetermined. The length of the CDR3 is 12 residues. Trimming took 5 bases from V and 6 from J, leaving 8 bases between them. From germline, CDR1 is SEHNR and CDR2 FQNEAQ (reference sequence).

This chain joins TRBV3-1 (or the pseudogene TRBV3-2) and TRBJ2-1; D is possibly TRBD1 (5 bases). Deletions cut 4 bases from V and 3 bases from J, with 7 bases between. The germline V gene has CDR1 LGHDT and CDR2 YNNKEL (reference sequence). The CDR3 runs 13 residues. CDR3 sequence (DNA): TGTGCCAGCAGCCGACAGCGCTACAATGAGCAGTTCTTC. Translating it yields CASSRQRYNEQFF.

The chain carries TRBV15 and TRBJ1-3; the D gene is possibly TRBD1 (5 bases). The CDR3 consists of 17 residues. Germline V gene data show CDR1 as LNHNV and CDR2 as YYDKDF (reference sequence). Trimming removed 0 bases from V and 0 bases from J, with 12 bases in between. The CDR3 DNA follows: TGTGCCACCAGCAGAGACGGATATCAGGGCTCTGGAAACACCATATATTTT. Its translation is CATSRDGYQGSGNTIYF.

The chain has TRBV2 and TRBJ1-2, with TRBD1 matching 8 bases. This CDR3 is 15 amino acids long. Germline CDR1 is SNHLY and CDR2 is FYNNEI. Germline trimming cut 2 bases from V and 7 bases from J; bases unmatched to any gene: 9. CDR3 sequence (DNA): TGTGCCAGCAGTGAACAAGGACAGGGAGCAGGTGGCTACACCTTC. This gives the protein CASSEQGQGAGGYTF.

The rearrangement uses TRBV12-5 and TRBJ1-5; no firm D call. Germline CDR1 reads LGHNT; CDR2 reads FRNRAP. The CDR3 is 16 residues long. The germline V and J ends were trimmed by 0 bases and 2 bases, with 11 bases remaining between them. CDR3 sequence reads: CASGLVDGVRNQPQHF. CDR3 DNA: TGTGCTAGTGGTTTGGTAGACGGGGTCCGCAATCAGCCCCAGCATTTT.

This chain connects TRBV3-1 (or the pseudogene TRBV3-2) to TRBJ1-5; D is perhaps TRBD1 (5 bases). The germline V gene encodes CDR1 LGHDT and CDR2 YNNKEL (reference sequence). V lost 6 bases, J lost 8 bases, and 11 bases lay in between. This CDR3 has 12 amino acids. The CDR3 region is CASSRGEEPQHF. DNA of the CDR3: TGTGCCAGCAGTCGAGGGGAGGAGCCCCAGCATTTT.

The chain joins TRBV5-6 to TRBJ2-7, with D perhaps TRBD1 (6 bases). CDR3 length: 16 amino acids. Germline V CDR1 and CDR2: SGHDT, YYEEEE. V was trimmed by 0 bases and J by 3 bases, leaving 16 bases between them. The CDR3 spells CASSLDSRGSGYEQYF. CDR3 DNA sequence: TGTGCCAGCAGCTTGGACAGCAGGGGATCAGGCTACGAGCAGTACTTC.

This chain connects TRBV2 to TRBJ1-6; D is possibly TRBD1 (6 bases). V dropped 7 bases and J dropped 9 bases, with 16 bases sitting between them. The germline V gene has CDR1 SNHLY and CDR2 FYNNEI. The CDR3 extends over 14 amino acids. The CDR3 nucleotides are TGTGCCAGCAAGGCTACAGGGTCAGGTTCACCCCTCCACTTT. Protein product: CASKATGSGSPLHF.

The CDR3 DNA follows: TGTGCCAGCAGCATCCGGACAGGGGGCACAGATACGCAGTATTTT. Protein product: CASSIRTGGTDTQYF. The chain recombines TRBV5-6 with TRBJ2-3; 9 bases map to TRBD1. Unmatched junction bases numbered 4, after V lost 4 bases and J lost 1 base. The length of the CDR3 is 15 residues. CDR1 and CDR2 from the germline V gene are SGHDT and YYEEEE.

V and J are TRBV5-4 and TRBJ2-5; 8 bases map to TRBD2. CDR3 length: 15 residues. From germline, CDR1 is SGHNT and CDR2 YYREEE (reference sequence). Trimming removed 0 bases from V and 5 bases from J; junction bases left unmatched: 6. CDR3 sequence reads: CASSLVGGRMETQYF. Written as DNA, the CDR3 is TGTGCCAGCAGCTTGGTGGGCGGGAGGATGGAGACCCAGTACTTC.

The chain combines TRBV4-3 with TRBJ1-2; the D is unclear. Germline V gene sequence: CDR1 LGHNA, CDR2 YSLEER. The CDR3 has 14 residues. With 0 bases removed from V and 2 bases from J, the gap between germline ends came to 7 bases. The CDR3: CASSQDWQNYGYTF. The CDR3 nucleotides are TGCGCCAGCAGCCAAGATTGGCAGAACTATGGCTACACCTTC.

The CDR3 spells CASSVFGQGITEAFF. The CDR3 coding sequence is TGTGCCAGCAGCGTATTTGGACAGGGGATTACTGAAGCTTTCTTT. The V and J genes are TRBV9 and TRBJ1-1, with 9 bases aligning to TRBD1. Germline V gene lookup returns CDR1 SGDLS and CDR2 YYNGEE. This CDR3 is 15 amino acids long. V dropped 1 base and J dropped 5; count of bases not matched to a gene: 6.

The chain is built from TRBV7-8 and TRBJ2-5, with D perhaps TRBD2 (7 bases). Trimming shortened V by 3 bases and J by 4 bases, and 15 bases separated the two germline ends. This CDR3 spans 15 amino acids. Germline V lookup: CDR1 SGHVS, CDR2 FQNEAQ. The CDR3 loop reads CASSFRGWGGETQYF. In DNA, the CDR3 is TGTGCCAGCAGCTTCAGGGGCTGGGGGGGAGAGACCCAGTACTTC.

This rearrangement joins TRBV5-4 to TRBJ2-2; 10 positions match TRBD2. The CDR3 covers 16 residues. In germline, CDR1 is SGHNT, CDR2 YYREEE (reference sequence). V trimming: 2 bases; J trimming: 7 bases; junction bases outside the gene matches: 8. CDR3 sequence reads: CASSFLSGRAGGELFF. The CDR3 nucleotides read TGTGCCAGCAGCTTTTTAAGCGGGAGGGCCGGCGGGGAGCTGTTTTTT.

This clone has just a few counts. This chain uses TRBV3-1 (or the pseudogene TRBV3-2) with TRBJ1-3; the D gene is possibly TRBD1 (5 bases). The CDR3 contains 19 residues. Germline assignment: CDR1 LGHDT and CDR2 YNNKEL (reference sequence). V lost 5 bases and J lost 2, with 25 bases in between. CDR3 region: CASSSKPNEGAAPGNTIYF. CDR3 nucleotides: TGTGCCAGCAGCAGTAAGCCGAACGAAGGGGCTGCTCCTGGAAACACCATATATTTT.

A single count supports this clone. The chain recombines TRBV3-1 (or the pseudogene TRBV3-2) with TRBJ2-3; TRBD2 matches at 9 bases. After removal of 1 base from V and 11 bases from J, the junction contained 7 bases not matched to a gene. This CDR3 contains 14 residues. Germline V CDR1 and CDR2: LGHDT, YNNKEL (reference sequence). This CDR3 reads CASSQGPQLAGQYF. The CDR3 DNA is TGTGCCAGCAGCCAAGGCCCCCAACTAGCGGGGCAGTATTTT.

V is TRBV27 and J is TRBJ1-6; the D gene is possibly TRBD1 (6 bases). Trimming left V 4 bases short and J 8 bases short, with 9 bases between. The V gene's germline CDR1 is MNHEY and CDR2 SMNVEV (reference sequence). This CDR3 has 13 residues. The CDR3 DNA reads TGTGCCAGCAGTTCGGACAGAGATTCACCCCTCCACTTT. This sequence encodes CASSSDRDSPLHF.

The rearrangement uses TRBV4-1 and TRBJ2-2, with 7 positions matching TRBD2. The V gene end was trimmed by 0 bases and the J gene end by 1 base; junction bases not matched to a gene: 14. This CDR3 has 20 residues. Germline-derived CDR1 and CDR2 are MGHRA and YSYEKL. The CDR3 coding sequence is TGCGCCAGCAGCCAAGATGGTTCAAGCGCTAGCGGAAGGAACACCGGGGAGCTGTTTTTT. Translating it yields CASSQDGSSASGRNTGELFF.

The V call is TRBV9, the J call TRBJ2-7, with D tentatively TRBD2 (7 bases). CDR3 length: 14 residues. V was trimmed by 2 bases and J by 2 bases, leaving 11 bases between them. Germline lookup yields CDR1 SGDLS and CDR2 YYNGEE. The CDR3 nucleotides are TGTGCCAGCAGCGTGGAGGGGGGGCCCTACGAGCAGTACTTC. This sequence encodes CASSVEGGPYEQYF.

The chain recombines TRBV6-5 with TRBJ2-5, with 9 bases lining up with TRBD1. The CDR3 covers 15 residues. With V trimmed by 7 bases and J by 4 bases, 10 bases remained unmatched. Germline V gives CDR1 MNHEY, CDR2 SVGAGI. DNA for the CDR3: TGTGCCAGCAAACAGGGGGCAGGGCCAGGAGAGACCCAGTACTTC. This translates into CASKQGAGPGETQYF.

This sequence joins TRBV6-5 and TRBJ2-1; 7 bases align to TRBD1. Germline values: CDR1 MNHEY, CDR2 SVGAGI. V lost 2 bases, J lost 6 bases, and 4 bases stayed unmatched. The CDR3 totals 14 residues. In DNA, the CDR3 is TGTGCCAGCAGTTACGGGACAGCTATCAATGAGCAGTTCTTC. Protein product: CASSYGTAINEQFF.